Listed below are T cell receptor beta chains from one sample, sequenced in a study of CD8 T cells in ankylosing spondylitis. TCRdb redid the calling of the 5' RACE reads with MiXCR, one entry per CDR3 protein. Here the sample spans 700,000 to 850,000 distinct CDR3 sequences, over 9.5% being singletons. The specimen sequenced was blood, either unsorted or a sorted T cell fraction (not recorded which). The source of these receptors is a male donor with ankylosing spondylitis. The CDR3 runs from the conserved cysteine through the conserved F or W. The order of the fields is J gene, V gene, CDR3 protein.

TRBJ1-5	TRBV20-1	CSASLTGPSNQPQHF
TRBJ1-1	TRBV7-2	CASSLGFLLGDEAFF
TRBJ1-2	TRBV20-1	CSARDPRGQPYGYTF
TRBJ2-5	TRBV2	CASRFDREETQYF
TRBJ1-4	TRBV20-1	CSASDRASEKLFF
TRBJ1-2	TRBV27	CASNPRARGYGYTF
TRBJ2-7	TRBV20-1	CSARARQGSSYEQYF
TRBJ1-2	TRBV4-3	CASSRTFPGRVTSYGYTF
TRBJ2-5	TRBV6-2/TRBV6-3	CASRKETQYF
TRBJ1-1	TRBV5-1	CASSLGTGGLEAFF
TRBJ2-1	TRBV2	CATSEVSYSEQFF
TRBJ1-2	TRBV28	CASSFFPNRGSNYGYTF
TRBJ2-3	TRBV4-3	CASSQQGSGDTQYF
TRBJ1-1	TRBV6-2/TRBV6-3	CASRPTRGARTEAFF
TRBJ2-7	TRBV12-5	CASGLIFPGQDHYEQYF
TRBJ2-1	TRBV7-9	CASRGRDSSGGSYNEQFF
TRBJ1-1	TRBV20-1	CSARVPLWLEAEAFF
TRBJ2-5	TRBV10-3	CAISAAGRQETQYF
TRBJ2-1	TRBV7-9	CASSAPQRTPRYNEQFF
TRBJ2-7	TRBV5-6	CASSTGQVPYEQYF
TRBJ2-3	TRBV20-1	CSAPTSGRADTQYF
TRBJ1-1	TRBV6-2/TRBV6-3	CASKRGYREAFF
TRBJ2-1	TRBV28	CASTPFGGRRNNEQFF
TRBJ1-4	TRBV7-9	CASSPDRVEEKLFF
TRBJ2-7	TRBV20-1	CSARDLDRGSYEQYF
TRBJ2-3	TRBV4-1	CASSQGTWARTADTQYF
TRBJ2-7	TRBV19	CASSIRTGIYEQYF
TRBJ2-2	TRBV30	CAWSVGGNTGELFF
TRBJ2-3	TRBV7-2	CASSLVAGGGPDTQYF
TRBJ1-1	TRBV12-3/TRBV12-4	CASNPGQNTEAFF
TRBJ2-1	TRBV5-1	CASSLAHSSGEQFF
TRBJ1-1	TRBV27	CASRIVGGMNTEAFF
TRBJ1-5	TRBV20-1	CSVTSGLRNQPQHF
TRBJ2-2	TRBV10-3	CAIRAPESGELFF
TRBJ2-5	TRBV6-1	CASNSDRVETQYF
TRBJ2-2	TRBV27	CASSQSMAPTGELFF
TRBJ2-3	TRBV5-1	CASSLEGLSDTQYF
TRBJ1-1	TRBV20-1	CSAPKSGTANTEAFF
TRBJ1-1	TRBV10-3	CAISLDRNTEAFF
TRBJ2-7	TRBV4-1	CASSQKGAETGEQYF
TRBJ2-1	TRBV4-3	CASSQEAAGTVYEQFF
TRBJ2-7	TRBV7-2	CASSVSREAAFYEQYF
TRBJ2-7	TRBV6-1	CASSVGTGTEQYF
TRBJ1-2	TRBV6-4	CASSDRDRDGYTF
TRBJ2-7	TRBV20-1	CSAGRLDFSYEQYF
TRBJ1-2	TRBV4-3	CASSQDLRPAGQLSTYGYTF
TRBJ1-1	TRBV18	CASSPPNRADTEAFF
TRBJ1-5	TRBV2	CASSAYRGGNQPQHF
TRBJ2-5	TRBV4-3	CASSQVGRGQETQYF
TRBJ2-2	TRBV9	CASSVDGEDGELFF
TRBJ2-5	TRBV5-1	CASSSHTGTSGGSHYF